This TCR beta chain was identified in a study of a mutant IDH1 vaccine in newly diagnosed glioma. Overall study context: Commencement of vaccination occurred 4-6 weeks following radiotherapy alone, or concurrently with temozolomide cycles.

Data came from immunoSEQ multiplex PCR; TCRdb stores just in-frame clones and leaves some out. The data contain 84,000 or so clones, approximately 80% of them singletons. General study points: Among patients, roughly 93% showed immune responses induced by the vaccine.

Notes on this clone: Its antigen is as yet unknown.

Sample time point: week 47, end of study. Vaccination used 300 ug of mutant IDH1 20-mer peptide per dose, with topical imiquimod. Germline loops: CDR1 MNHEY, CDR2 SVGAGI. This CDR3 has 16 amino acids. The ends were cut back, 2 bases at V and 0 bases at J, with 12 bases in the middle. The sequence came from a man aged 35-49 years with glioma. The rearrangement uses TRBV6-5 and TRBJ2-3; possibly TRBD1 for D (5 bases). Material: PBMCs, obtained from a glioma patient whose treatment included an IDH1 peptide vaccine. The CDR3 is CASSYGQGPSTDTQYF. The CDR3 DNA sequence: TGTGCCAGCAGTTACGGCCAGGGCCCTAGCACAGATACGCAGTATTTT.